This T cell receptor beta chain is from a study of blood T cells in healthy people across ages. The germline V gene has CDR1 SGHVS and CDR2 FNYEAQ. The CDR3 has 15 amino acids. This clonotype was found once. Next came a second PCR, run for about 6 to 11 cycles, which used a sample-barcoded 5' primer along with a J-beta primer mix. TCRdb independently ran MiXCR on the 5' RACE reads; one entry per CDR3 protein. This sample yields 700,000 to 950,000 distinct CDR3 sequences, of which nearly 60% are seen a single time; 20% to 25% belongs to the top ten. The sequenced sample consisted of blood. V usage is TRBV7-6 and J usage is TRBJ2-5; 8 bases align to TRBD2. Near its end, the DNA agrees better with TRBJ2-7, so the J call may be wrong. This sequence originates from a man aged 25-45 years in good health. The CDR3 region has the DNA TGTGCCAGCAGCTTAGAGGCGGGAGGAGGTTACGAGCAGTACTTC. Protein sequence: CASSLEAGGGYEQYF.